Listed here is a single TCR beta chain. Its antigen remains unidentified. The data were obtained in a study of cytomegalovirus exposure and HLA in healthy donors. Study-level points and caveats: A later analysis by the authors found several of the most significant clusters apparently linked to common viral pathogens.

The CDR3 spans 13 residues. The ends were cut back, 2 bases at V and 9 bases at J, with 11 bases in the middle. CDR1 is MNHNY and CDR2 is SVGAGI in the germline V gene (reference sequence). PCR primers comprised 60 Vbeta and 13 Jbeta primers. Here immunoSEQ multiplex PCR was the method, and the copy in TCRdb shows in-frame clones only, minus some. This specimen shows about 190,000 clones; the ten leading clones hold roughly 0.89%. This TCR derives from a woman aged 25 to 45 in good health and CMV-seropositive. Source material: PBMCs. V is TRBV6-6 and J is TRBJ2-1, with D tentatively TRBD2 (5 bases). The CDR3 loop is CASSYDLRGEQFF. CDR3 coding DNA: TGTGCCAGCAGTTACGATCTCCGGGGTGAGCAGTTCTTC.